This T cell receptor (beta chain) was recovered during a study of blood T cell repertoires in COVID-19. Data came from immunoSEQ multiplex PCR; TCRdb stores just in-frame clones and leaves some out. The sample holds approximately 210,000 clones, 75% to 85% seen once. J was trimmed by 2 bases and V by 1 base; bases with no gene match: 5. This CDR3 is 15 amino acids long. The germline CDR1 and CDR2 sequences are MNHEY and SMNVEV (reference sequence). Residents of about two dozen US areas, aged roughly 18 to 95 years, made up the participants. Each participant's cohort was designated according to participant-reported clinical history. Recovery meant two consecutive negative NP/OP PCR tests, professional clearance, or resolved symptoms.

Sequencing was carried out using PBMCs or T cells enriched from blood (not recorded which). This TCR was sampled from a man aged 35 to 55 who had recovered from COVID-19. V gene TRBV27 combines with J gene TRBJ2-7; the match to TRBD2 covers 7 bases. CDR3 protein: CASSLYPSGTYEQYF. The CDR3 DNA follows: TGTGCCAGCAGTTTATATCCTAGCGGCACCTACGAGCAGTACTTC.